The 16 T cell receptor beta chains listed next were all sequenced from one sample in a study of T cell clusters in autoimmune cytopenias (dated by TCRdb to about 2019). Per sample, approximately 0.25 ug of peripheral blood genomic DNA, approximately 38,000 genome equivalents, was used for TRB amplification. The sample was run on an Illumina MiSeq. Multiplex PCR with a touch-down protocol amplified TRB rearrangements, with the TRB-A and TRB-B primer pools combined in a single tube. Each CDR3 protein sequence appears as one entry after TCRdb reprocessed the reads, and no DNA is included. The table kept for this sample lists 6,500 to 7,500 distinct CDR3 sequences. The top ten clonotypes cover more than 15% of the sample. The sample consisted of peripheral blood. These TCRs come from a human donor with an autoimmune cytopenia or autoimmune hepatitis (not recorded which).

In terms of frequency, this clonotype is medium-sized. The V gene is TRBV6-2 or TRBV6-3, the J gene TRBJ2-7; the TCRdb D gene call, TRBD2, has no DNA to confirm it. The CDR3 totals 16 residues. The germline V gene has CDR1 MNHEY and CDR2 SVGEGT. CDR3 protein: CASSPFRTSRPLEQYF.

This clonotype registers medium-sized by frequency. The chain links TRBV19 to TRBJ1-2; TCRdb indicates TRBD1, and absent DNA this call remains unverified. Germline lookup yields CDR1 LNHDA and CDR2 SQIVND (reference sequence). This CDR3 is 14 amino acids long. This CDR3 is CASSMGQRYYGYTF.

The rearrangement links TRBV6-2 or TRBV6-3 to TRBJ1-1. Germline CDR1 MNHEY, CDR2 SVGEGT. The CDR3 has 13 amino acids. The CDR3 here is CASSYRRNTEAFF.

This clonotype is called medium-sized (0.01 to 0.1%) based on its frequency. The chain has TRBV30 and TRBJ2-7. CDR3 length: 12 amino acids. From germline, CDR1 is GTSNPN and CDR2 SVGIG (reference sequence). CDR3 sequence: CAWNTIPYEQYF.

By frequency, this clonotype is medium-sized. The rearrangement joins TRBV6-6 to TRBJ2-3; TCRdb indicates TRBD1, and absent DNA this call remains unverified. The CDR3 loop spans 13 amino acids. The germline gives CDR1 MNHNY, CDR2 SVGAGI (reference sequence). CDR3 protein: CASSYPGTDTQYF.

This clonotype is deemed medium-sized by its frequency. The V and J genes are TRBV30 and TRBJ1-2; the TCRdb D gene call, TRBD1, has no DNA to confirm it. CDR3 length: 13 amino acids. CDR1 and CDR2 (germline): GTSNPN, SVGIG (reference sequence). CDR3 residues: CAWSSGPNYGYTF.

This rearrangement joins TRBV6-2 or TRBV6-3 to TRBJ2-3; TCRdb designates TRBD1, a call that cannot be tested without DNA. Germline lookup yields CDR1 MNHEY and CDR2 SVGEGT. This CDR3 region has 12 residues. The CDR3 sequence: CASRGSTDTQYF.

This clonotype counts as medium-sized (0.01 to 0.1%) by frequency. This sequence joins TRBV15 and TRBJ1-2. The V gene's germline CDR1 is LNHNV and CDR2 YYDKDF (reference sequence). This CDR3 has 13 amino acids. The CDR3 region is CATSTGYNYGYTF.

Frequency places this clonotype as medium-sized. The chain joins TRBV5-4 to TRBJ2-3; TCRdb picks TRBD2, but there is no DNA to check that call. The CDR3 length is 14 residues. The germline V gene encodes CDR1 SGHNT and CDR2 YYREEE (reference sequence). The chain's CDR3 is CASSLQRGTDTQYF. The whole variable domain, remainder taken from reference TRBV5-4 and TRBJ2-3, is ETGVTQSPTHLIKTRGQQVTLRCSSQSGHNTVSWYQQALGQGPQFIFQYYREEENGRGNFPPRFSGLQFPNYSSELNVNALELDDSALYLCASSLQRGTDTQYFGPGTRLTVL.

J is TRBJ2-7 and V is TRBV6-5; the D gene TCRdb calls, TRBD1, cannot be checked with no DNA. CDR1 and CDR2 (germline): MNHEY, SVGAGI. The CDR3 totals 15 residues. CDR3 residues: CASTLGGQPPGEQYF.

The chain uses TRBV20-1 and TRBJ2-3. The CDR3 loop spans 14 amino acids. Germline CDR1 is DFQATT and CDR2 is SNEGSKA (reference sequence). The CDR3 here is CSARDGSSTDTQYF.

This clonotype registers medium-sized by frequency. The chain uses TRBV15 and TRBJ1-4. This CDR3 has 12 amino acids. In germline, CDR1 is LNHNV, CDR2 YYDKDF (reference sequence). The CDR3 loop is CATSRDEGKLFF.

The V and J genes are TRBV11-1 and TRBJ2-1; the D call of TRBD2 rests on TCRdb alone, since no DNA is present to check it. Per the germline V gene, CDR1 is SGHAT and CDR2 is FQDESV (reference sequence). CDR3 length equals 14 residues. The CDR3 loop reads CASSLGLAFDEQFF.

This rearrangement joins TRBV6-5 to TRBJ1-4. The length of the CDR3 is 13 residues. Germline CDR1 is MNHEY and CDR2 is SVGAGI. This CDR3 reads CASSKQHNEKLFF.

This clonotype is labeled medium-sized based on frequency. This chain uses TRBV29-1 with TRBJ1-2; no DNA is available, so the TRBD1 call from TCRdb remains unchecked. The CDR3 is made up of 15 amino acids. Germline CDR1 and CDR2: SQVTM and ANQGSEA. This CDR3 is CSVEDRGTGVRGYTF. Based on the CDR3 plus reference TRBV29-1 and TRBJ1-2, the full variable domain is SAVISQKPSRDICQRGTSLTIQCQVDSQVTMMFWYRQQPGQSLTLIATANQGSEATYESGFVIDKFPISRPNLTFSTLTVSNMSPEDSSIYLCSVEDRGTGVRGYTFGSGTRLTVV.

This chain joins TRBV5-4 and TRBJ1-2; TCRdb names TRBD1, which stays unverified in the absence of DNA. The germline V gene has CDR1 SGHNT and CDR2 YYREEE (reference sequence). The CDR3 extends over 16 amino acids. This CDR3 reads CASSLEGQGISYGYTF. The whole variable domain, remainder taken from reference TRBV5-4 and TRBJ1-2, is ETGVTQSPTHLIKTRGQQVTLRCSSQSGHNTVSWYQQALGQGPQFIFQYYREEENGRGNFPPRFSGLQFPNYSSELNVNALELDDSALYLCASSLEGQGISYGYTFGSGTRLTVV.